Following are 15 T cell receptor beta chains from one sample sequenced in a study of control samples from healthy donors and cancer patients. Clones were read by immunoSEQ multiplex PCR, and TCRdb kept only the in-frame ones, dropping some. The table lists about 130,000 clones, about 88% of them singletons. The sample was blood. These receptor sequences come from a man aged 50 to 60 in good health.

The rearrangement joins TRBV4-2 to TRBJ2-2, with D unclear. The ends were cut back, 0 bases at V and 0 bases at J, with 14 bases in the middle. Germline values: CDR1 LGHNA, CDR2 YNFKEQ. The CDR3 contains 18 residues. DNA for the CDR3: TGTGCCAGCAGCCAAGATAGAGGAATTACAGCGAACACCGGGGAGCTGTTTTTT. It yields the protein CASSQDRGITANTGELFF.

The genes are TRBV29-1 and TRBJ2-7; the match to TRBD1 covers 7 bases. The CDR3 totals 15 residues. Trimming at V came to 0 bases and at J to 1 base, leaving 6 bases not matched to a gene. Per the germline V gene, CDR1 is SQVTM and CDR2 is ANQGSEA. The CDR3 here is CSVEDQVQGSYEQYF. Written as DNA, the CDR3 is TGCAGCGTTGAAGATCAGGTACAGGGGTCCTACGAGCAGTACTTC.

V and J are TRBV29-1 and TRBJ1-5; 7 nucleotides line up with TRBD1. The length of the CDR3 is 13 residues. V dropped 6 bases and J dropped 5; count of bases not matched to a gene: 7. CDR1 and CDR2 (germline): SQVTM, ANQGSEA. Written as DNA, the CDR3 is TGCAGCGTGGGGGACAGACGGGATCAGCCCCAGCATTTT. Protein product: CSVGDRRDQPQHF.

V is TRBV5-5 and J is TRBJ1-1, with TRBD1 as a possible D gene (6 bases). Deletions cut 3 bases from V and 1 base from J, with 13 bases between. From germline, CDR1 is SGHKS and CDR2 YYEKEE (reference sequence). The CDR3 runs to 15 residues. CDR3: CASSSSPGQNTEAFF. The CDR3 nucleotides read TGTGCCAGCAGCTCCAGCCCGGGACAGAACACTGAAGCTTTCTTT.

This chain uses TRBV6-5 with TRBJ2-7; the match to TRBD1 covers 9 bases. Germline lookup yields CDR1 MNHEY and CDR2 SVGAGI. After removal of 4 bases from V and 0 bases from J, the junction contained 7 bases not matched to a gene. This CDR3 has 16 amino acids. CDR3 sequence (DNA): TGTGCCAGCAGTTTCCGGACAGGGGCTTCCTCCTACGAGCAGTACTTC. It is translated as CASSFRTGASSYEQYF.

V usage is TRBV30 and J usage is TRBJ1-3; D is unresolved. Trimming left V 2 bases short and J 2 bases short, with 7 bases between. The CDR3 totals 13 residues. Germline values: CDR1 GTSNPN, CDR2 SVGIG (reference sequence). The CDR3 bases are TGTGCCTGGAGTTTCGGACCTGGAAACACCATATATTTT. This translates into CAWSFGPGNTIYF.

The V call is TRBV19, the J call TRBJ2-2; D may be TRBD1 (6 bases). The CDR3 extends over 14 amino acids. From germline, CDR1 is LNHDA and CDR2 SQIVND (reference sequence). Trimming shortened V by 6 bases and J by 6 bases, and 14 bases separated the two germline ends. The DNA of the CDR3 is TGTGCCAGTAGGCAACAGGGTTCCGCCGGGGAGCTGTTTTTT. Its translation is CASRQQGSAGELFF.

A few counts support this clone. The genes are TRBV9 and TRBJ1-1; no definite D call. The germline CDR1 and CDR2 sequences are SGDLS and YYNGEE. This CDR3 region has 13 residues. V lost 0 bases to trimming and J lost 7 bases, with 10 bases between them. CDR3 residues: CASSVATGGEAFF. The CDR3 DNA reads as TGTGCCAGCAGCGTAGCTACCGGTGGTGAAGCTTTCTTT.

V is TRBV5-1 and J is TRBJ1-4; D uncertain. The germline CDR1 and CDR2 sequences are SGHRS and YFSETQ. This CDR3 comprises 14 residues. V dropped 3 bases and J dropped 2 bases, with 8 bases sitting between them. The CDR3 coding sequence is TGCGCCAGCAGCTCGTCTATTACTAATGAAAAACTGTTTTTT. This codes for CASSSSITNEKLFF.

The chain joins TRBV3-1 (or the pseudogene TRBV3-2) to TRBJ2-1; 9 bases map to TRBD2. The J segment lost 7 bases and the V segment lost 0 bases, leaving 10 bases of the junction unmatched. There are 17 residues in the CDR3. Germline loops: CDR1 LGHDT, CDR2 YNNKEL (reference sequence). The CDR3 loop is CASSQEGSGGPGNEQFF. CDR3 sequence (DNA): TGTGCCAGCAGCCAAGAGGGGAGCGGGGGGCCGGGGAATGAGCAGTTCTTC.

This clone was seen just once. The V gene is TRBV4-1, the J gene TRBJ2-7; the match to TRBD2 covers 8 bases. V shed 0 bases, J shed 0 bases, and the junction held 4 bases outside the gene matches. The CDR3 extends over 16 amino acids. The germline gives CDR1 MGHRA, CDR2 YSYEKL. CDR3 in amino acids: CASSQDLTSDSYEQYF. CDR3 coding DNA: TGCGCCAGCAGCCAAGATTTGACTAGCGACTCCTACGAGCAGTACTTC.

The chain carries TRBV18 and TRBJ2-7, with 7 positions matching TRBD1. Looked up from germline, CDR1 is KGHSH and CDR2 is LQKENI. The CDR3 has 16 amino acids. With 3 bases clipped from V and 2 bases from J, the junction kept 10 bases outside the gene matches. The CDR3 is CASSPLGQMKTYEQYF. The CDR3 DNA sequence: TGTGCCAGCTCACCTCTGGGACAGATGAAGACCTACGAGCAGTACTTC. The variable domain in full, with the rest retrieved from reference TRBV18 and TRBJ2-7, is NAGVMQNPRHLVRRRGQEARLRCSPMKGHSHVYWYRQLPEEGLKFMVYLQKENIIDESGMPKERFSAEFPKEGPSILRIQQVVRGDSAAYFCASSPLGQMKTYEQYFGPGTRLTVT.

The genes are TRBV6-2 or TRBV6-3 and TRBJ2-7; the D gene is possibly TRBD2 (5 bases). The CDR3 runs to 13 residues. Germline V gene lookup returns CDR1 MNHEY and CDR2 SVGEGT. The germline V and J ends were trimmed by 2 bases and 4 bases, with 9 bases remaining between them. For the CDR3, the DNA is TGTGCCAGCAGTTACAGGGAGCGGTACGAGCAGTACTTC. This sequence encodes CASSYRERYEQYF.

This sequence joins TRBV7-9 and TRBJ2-7; TRBD1 or TRBD2 may be the D gene (5 bases each). Germline V gene lookup returns CDR1 SEHNR and CDR2 FQNEAQ (reference sequence). This CDR3 comprises 15 residues. Trimming removed 1 base at V and 1 base at J, with 11 bases between. The CDR3: CASSLVRGISYEQYF. The CDR3 DNA reads as TGTGCCAGCAGCTTAGTGAGGGGCATATCCTACGAGCAGTACTTC.

About this clone: An end of the junction differs from the germline gene, which may be a read error. The chain recombines TRBV6-5 with TRBJ1-1; no firm D call. The germline V gene has CDR1 MNHEY and CDR2 SVGAGI. The CDR3 has 11 residues. For the CDR3, the DNA is TGTGCCAGCAGTTTTTTAACTGACGCTTTCTTT. It is translated as CASSFLTDAFF.